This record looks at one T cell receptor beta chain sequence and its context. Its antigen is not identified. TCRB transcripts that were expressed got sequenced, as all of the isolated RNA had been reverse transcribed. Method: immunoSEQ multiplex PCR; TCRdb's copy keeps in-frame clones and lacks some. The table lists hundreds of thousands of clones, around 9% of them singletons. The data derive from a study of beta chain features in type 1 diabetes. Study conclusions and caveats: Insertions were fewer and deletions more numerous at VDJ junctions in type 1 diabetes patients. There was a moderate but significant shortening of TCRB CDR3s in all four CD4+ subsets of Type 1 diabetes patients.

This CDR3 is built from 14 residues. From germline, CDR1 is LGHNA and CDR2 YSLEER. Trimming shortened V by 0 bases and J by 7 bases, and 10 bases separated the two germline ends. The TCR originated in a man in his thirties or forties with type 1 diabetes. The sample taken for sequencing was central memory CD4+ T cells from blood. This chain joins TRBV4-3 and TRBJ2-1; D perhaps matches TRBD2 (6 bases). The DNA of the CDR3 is TGCGCCAGCAGCCAAGATCCCGGGAGTAATGAGCAGTTCTTC. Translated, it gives CASSQDPGSNEQFF.